These 3 T cell receptor beta chains were sequenced from one sample in a study of CD8 T cells in ankylosing spondylitis (dated by TCRdb to between 2016 and 2019). What the study reported, not specific to this receptor: A TCR beta motif of several highly homologous amino acid variants appeared characteristic of blood from ankylosing spondylitis patients.

The method behind the library was 5' RACE. The sample was run on an Illumina HiSeq 2500. TCRdb passed the public sequencing reads through fastp at Q25 and MiXCR, retaining productive beta sequences. Each entry merges the rows of one CDR3 protein and shows their most common DNA and genes. Counted in this sample were 700,000 or so distinct CDR3 sequences; roughly 19% of them appeared once. The ten largest clonotypes hold about 19% of the sample. These TCRs are of unknown antigen specificity. The sample was blood, either unsorted or a sorted T cell fraction (not recorded which). These receptors all come from a male donor with ankylosing spondylitis.

The chain combines TRBV6-5 with TRBJ2-7, with 14 bases that match TRBD2. V gave up 2 bases and J gave up 1 base; unmatched junction bases: 4. The CDR3 runs 17 residues. Germline CDR1 reads MNHEY; CDR2 reads SVGAGI. The CDR3 DNA reads TGTGCCAGCAGTTACCGGGGACTAGCGGGGGATTCCTACGAGCAGTACTTC. Translation gives CASSYRGLAGDSYEQYF.

This clonotype was observed a few times. This chain links TRBV20-1 with TRBJ1-5; D not resolved. In germline, CDR1 is DFQATT, CDR2 SNEGSKA (reference sequence). The CDR3 totals 15 residues. V was trimmed by 0 bases and J by 2 bases, leaving 11 bases between them. CDR3 in DNA: TGCAGTGCTAGAGAGGTAGAGTCGGGCAATCAGCCCCAGCATTTT. This translates into CSAREVESGNQPQHF.

This rearrangement joins TRBV18 to TRBJ2-2; 7 nucleotides line up with TRBD1. From germline, CDR1 is KGHSH and CDR2 LQKENI. This CDR3 comprises 16 residues. J gave up 0 bases and V 4 bases, and 5 bases lay outside the gene matches. The CDR3 loop is CASSQAGQANTGELFF. The CDR3 nucleotides are TGTGCCAGCTCACAAGCCGGACAGGCGAACACCGGGGAGCTGTTTTTT.